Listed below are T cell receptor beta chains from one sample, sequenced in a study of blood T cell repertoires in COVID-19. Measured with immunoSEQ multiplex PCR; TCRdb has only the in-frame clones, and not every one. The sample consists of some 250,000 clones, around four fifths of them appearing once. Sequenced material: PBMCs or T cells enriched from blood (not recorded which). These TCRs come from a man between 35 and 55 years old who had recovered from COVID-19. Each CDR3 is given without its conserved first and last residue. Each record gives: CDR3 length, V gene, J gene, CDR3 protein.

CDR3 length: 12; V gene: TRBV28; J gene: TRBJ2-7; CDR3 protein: ASSPGTTHYEQY
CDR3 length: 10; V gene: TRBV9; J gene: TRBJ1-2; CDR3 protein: ASSDRTYGYT
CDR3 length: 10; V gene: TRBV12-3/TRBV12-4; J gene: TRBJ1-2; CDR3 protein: ASSRESYGYT
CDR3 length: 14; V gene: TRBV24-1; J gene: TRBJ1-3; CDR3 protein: ATSEPTGGSGNTIY
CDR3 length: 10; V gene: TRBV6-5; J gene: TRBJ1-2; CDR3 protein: ASRDRGRGYT
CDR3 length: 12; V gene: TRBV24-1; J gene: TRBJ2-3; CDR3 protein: ATSDVLASDTQY
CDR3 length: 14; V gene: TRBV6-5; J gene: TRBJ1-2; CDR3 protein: ASSYSRTTGGEGYT
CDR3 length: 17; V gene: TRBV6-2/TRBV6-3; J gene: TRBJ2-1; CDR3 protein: ASGDLLASARSLYNEQF
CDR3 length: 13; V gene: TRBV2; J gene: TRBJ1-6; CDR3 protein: ASSLLDRLNSPLH
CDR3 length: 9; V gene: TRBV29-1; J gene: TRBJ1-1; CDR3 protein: SGGRPAEAF
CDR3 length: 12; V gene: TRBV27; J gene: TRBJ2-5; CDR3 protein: ASSFKTPAETQY
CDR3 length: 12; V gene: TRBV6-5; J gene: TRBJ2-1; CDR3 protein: ASRQTSGRAEQF
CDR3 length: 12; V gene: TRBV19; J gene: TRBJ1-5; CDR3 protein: ASSIGGGYQPQH
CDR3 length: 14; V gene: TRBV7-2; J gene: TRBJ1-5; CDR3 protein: ASSFQGASSNQPQH
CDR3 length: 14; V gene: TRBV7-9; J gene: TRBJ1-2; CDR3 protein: ASSLIAGDLNYGYT
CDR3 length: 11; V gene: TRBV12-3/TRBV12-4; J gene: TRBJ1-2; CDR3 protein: ASSFGGGDGYT
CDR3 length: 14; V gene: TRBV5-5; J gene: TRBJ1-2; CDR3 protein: ASSSRWGQGAESYT
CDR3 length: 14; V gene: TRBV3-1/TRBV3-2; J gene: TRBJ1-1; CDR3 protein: ASSQGVGTLVTEAF
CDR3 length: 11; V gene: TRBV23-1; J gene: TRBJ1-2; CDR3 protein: ASSQSYRGPEN
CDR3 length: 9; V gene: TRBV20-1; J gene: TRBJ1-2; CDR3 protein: SAQLGYGYT
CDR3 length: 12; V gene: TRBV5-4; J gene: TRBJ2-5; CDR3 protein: ASSARDSQETQY
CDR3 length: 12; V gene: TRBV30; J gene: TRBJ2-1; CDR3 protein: GFSSGGSYNEQF
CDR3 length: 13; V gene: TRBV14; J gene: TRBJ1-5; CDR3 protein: ASSEKQGADQPQH
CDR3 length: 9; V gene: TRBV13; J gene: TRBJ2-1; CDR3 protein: ASSWGEEQF